This T cell receptor (beta chain) was observed in a study of blood T cells in healthy people across ages. V was clipped by 3 bases and J by 2 bases; unmatched bases: 6. Germline V gene sequence: CDR1 SGDLS, CDR2 YYNGEE. This CDR3 contains 15 residues. Using a J-beta primer mix together with a sample-barcoded 5' primer, a second PCR was run for roughly 6 to 12 cycles. TCRdb itself ran the 5' RACE reads through MiXCR, one entry per CDR3 protein. The sample yields 650,000 to 1,000,000 distinct CDR3 sequences, 35% to 40% seen once. What was sequenced was blood. This TCR came from a man aged 18 to 30 in good health. The chain joins TRBV9 to TRBJ2-3, with TRBD2 matching over 7 bases. CDR3 residues: CASSEKGGYTDTQYF. The CDR3 bases are TGTGCCAGCAGCGAAAAGGGAGGGTACACAGATACGCAGTATTTT.